This paragraph reports one T cell receptor beta chain. This CDR3 is built from 15 residues. The V segment lost 5 bases and the J segment 4 bases; nucleotides outside the gene matches: 3. Germline V gene lookup returns CDR1 SGHTA and CDR2 FQGTGA. As handled by the study authors: Reference gene primer amplification yielded estimated nucleated cell counts. The table came from immunoSEQ multiplex PCR; TCRdb's copy has only in-frame clones and leaves some out. V, J and clone size are taken as reported in that table, and D and trimming were inferred from the DNA itself. The sample lists approximately 170,000 clones, just over 85% occurring once. This specimen comes from a study of blood T cell repertoires in COVID-19. Study in general: The United States, Italy and Spain provided the acute and convalescent COVID-19 samples. PBMCs, B-cell-depleted T cells, or T cells were the source of the cDNA or gDNA that made up the material.

Sequencing used peripheral blood. This TCR was sampled from a man between 50 and 59 years old with active or convalescent COVID-19. The chain recombines TRBV7-3 with TRBJ2-2; 11 bases line up with TRBD2. The CDR3 region is CASSPGTSGTGELFF. The CDR3 region has the DNA TGTGCCAGCAGCCCCGGGACTAGCGGCACCGGGGAGCTGTTTTTT. The variable domain in full, completed from reference TRBV7-3 and TRBJ2-2, reads GAGVSQTPSNKVTEKGKYVELRCDPISGHTALYWYRQSLGQGPEFLIYFQGTGAADDSGLPNDRFFAVRPEGSVSTLKIQRTERGDSAVYLCASSPGTSGTGELFFGEGSRLTVL.